These 25 T cell receptor beta chains originate from one sample sequenced in a study of cytomegalovirus exposure and HLA in healthy donors. Primers included in the PCR were 60 Vbeta and 13 Jbeta primers. Data came from immunoSEQ multiplex PCR; TCRdb stores just in-frame clones and leaves some out. The table shows approximately 140,000 clones, with 60% to 85% occurring only once. Sequenced material: PBMCs. The receptors stem from a middle-aged man in good health and CMV-seropositive.

The genes are TRBV7-8 and TRBJ2-7, with TRBD2 matching over 9 bases. CDR1 is SGHVS, CDR2 FQNEAQ, per germline. With V trimmed by 1 base and J by 7 bases, 8 bases remained unmatched. The CDR3 covers 15 residues. CDR3 in amino acids: CASSLGSGTSREQYF. The CDR3 nucleotides read TGTGCCAGCAGCTTAGGTAGTGGGACTAGCAGAGAGCAGTACTTC.

J is TRBJ1-5 and V is TRBV9; TRBD1 aligns across 7 bases. V gave up 4 bases and J gave up 7 bases; unmatched junction bases: 5. From germline, CDR1 is SGDLS and CDR2 YYNGEE. This CDR3 spans 13 amino acids. The chain's CDR3 is CASSPTQGQPQHF. The DNA of the CDR3 is TGTGCCAGCAGCCCAACACAGGGGCAGCCCCAGCATTTT.

The chain has TRBV13 and TRBJ2-3; the match to TRBD1 covers 9 bases. Germline CDR1 is PRHDT and CDR2 is FYEKMQ (reference sequence). V trimming: 1 base; J trimming: 2 bases; junction bases outside the gene matches: 4. The CDR3 runs 16 residues. CDR3 loop: CASSLVQGAYTDTQYF. For the CDR3, the DNA is TGTGCCAGCAGCTTAGTACAGGGGGCCTACACAGATACGCAGTATTTT.

This clone has just a few counts. The rearrangement links TRBV5-1 to TRBJ1-3, with unresolved D. This CDR3 is built from 16 residues. V was clipped by 0 bases and J by 4 bases, with 14 bases between them. The germline V gene has CDR1 SGHRS and CDR2 YFSETQ. CDR3 region: CASSLDSPKTGNTIYF. Written as DNA, the CDR3 is TGCGCCAGCAGCTTGGACAGCCCCAAAACGGGAAACACCATATATTTT.

With regard to this clone: Mismatch with germline at one junction end may stem from a read error. The chain links TRBV7-9 to TRBJ1-2; D possibly corresponds to TRBD1 (6 bases). The germline V gene has CDR1 SEHNR and CDR2 FQNEAQ (reference sequence). CDR3 length equals 13 residues. CDR3 DNA: TGTTCCAGCAGCCCCACAGGGAACTATGGCTACACCTTC. Its translation is CSSSPTGNYGYTF.

The chain links TRBV19 to TRBJ1-2; tentative D call: TRBD1 (6 bases). V was trimmed by 0 bases and J by 6 bases, leaving 14 bases between them. The CDR3 extends over 15 amino acids. Germline V gene sequence: CDR1 LNHDA, CDR2 SQIVND (reference sequence). CDR3 region: CASSIDFARGNGYTF. CDR3 in DNA: TGTGCCAGTAGTATAGATTTCGCCAGGGGCAATGGCTACACCTTC.

The chain carries TRBV30 and TRBJ1-6; TRBD1 might be the D (5 bases). The CDR3 runs 14 residues. V was clipped by 5 bases and J by 10 bases, with 18 bases between them. The germline V gene encodes CDR1 GTSNPN and CDR2 SVGIG (reference sequence). CDR3 nucleotides: TGTGCCTGGGGGGACTTTGGTGGCAGCTCACCCCTCCACTTT. It codes for CAWGDFGGSSPLHF.

This clone appeared once. The chain recombines TRBV18 with TRBJ1-1, with no clear D. The V gene's germline CDR1 is KGHSH and CDR2 LQKENI. The ends were cut back, 0 bases at V and 1 base at J, with 18 bases in the middle. The CDR3 spans 18 residues. The CDR3, as DNA: TGTGCCAGCTCACCACCGCCCCCCCTTTACAGAACGAACACTGAAGCTTTCTTT. Amino acid sequence: CASSPPPPLYRTNTEAFF. Combining the CDR3 with reference TRBV18 and TRBJ1-1 gives the whole variable domain NAGVMQNPRHLVRRRGQEARLRCSPMKGHSHVYWYRQLPEEGLKFMVYLQKENIIDESGMPKERFSAEFPKEGPSILRIQQVVRGDSAAYFCASSPPPPLYRTNTEAFFGQGTRLTVV.

This chain uses TRBV27 with TRBJ2-1; 8 bases fit TRBD2. Unmatched junction bases numbered 16, after V lost 4 bases and J lost 8 bases. The germline gives CDR1 MNHEY, CDR2 SMNVEV (reference sequence). This CDR3 has 17 residues. CDR3 in DNA: TGTGCCAGCAGTTCCCCCGGGCTAGCGGGTGGAGAGGATGAGCAGTTCTTC. As protein: CASSSPGLAGGEDEQFF.

The chain has TRBV15 and TRBJ1-4; D remains ambiguous. Germline CDR1 reads LNHNV; CDR2 reads YYDKDF (reference sequence). CDR3 size: 14 residues. Trimming left V 9 bases short and J 8 bases short, with 19 bases between. The CDR3, as DNA: TGTGCCACTAAGGAGGCAAAGGGAAGGGAAAAACTGTTTTTT. It codes for CATKEAKGREKLFF.

The V call is TRBV5-1, the J call TRBJ1-1, with TRBD1 identical over 7 bases. The CDR3 is made up of 14 amino acids. Trimming cost V 6 bases and J 1 base; bases outside gene matches: 6. The V gene's germline CDR1 is SGHRS and CDR2 YFSETQ. The CDR3 here is CASKTGQTNTEAFF. CDR3 DNA sequence: TGCGCCAGCAAAACGGGACAGACGAACACTGAAGCTTTCTTT.

The rearrangement links TRBV25-1 to TRBJ2-3; 7 nucleotides agree with TRBD2. This CDR3 comprises 16 residues. From germline, CDR1 is MGHDK and CDR2 SYGVNS. The ends lost 5 bases at V and 0 bases at J; junction bases unmatched: 8. The CDR3 region has the DNA TGTGCCAGCAGTAGTAGCGGGTTAAGGAGCACAGATACGCAGTATTTT. It encodes CASSSSGLRSTDTQYF. Together with reference TRBV25-1 and TRBJ2-3, the CDR3 gives the full variable domain: EADIYQTPRYLVIGTGKKITLECSQTMGHDKMYWYQQDPGMELHLIHYSYGVNSTEKGDLSSESTVSRIRTEHFPLTLESARPSHTSQYLCASSSSGLRSTDTQYFGPGTRLTVL.

The chain employs TRBV4-1 and TRBJ2-1; possibly TRBD2 for D (5 bases). The germline CDR1 and CDR2 sequences are MGHRA and YSYEKL. V lost 8 bases and J 7 bases, leaving 18 bases between the germline ends. The CDR3 extends over 14 amino acids. CDR3 nucleotide sequence: TGCGCCAGCCGGGGAGTCCGGGCCCAGAATGAGCAGTTCTTC. Translation gives CASRGVRAQNEQFF.

The V call is TRBV6-5, the J call TRBJ2-6; D is perhaps TRBD1 (6 bases). Trimming shortened V by 7 bases and J by 2 bases, and 9 bases separated the two germline ends. The germline CDR1 and CDR2 sequences are MNHEY and SVGAGI. This CDR3 spans 14 amino acids. The CDR3 region has the DNA TGTGCCAGCATGGCAGGGGCTGGGGCCAACGTCCTGACTTTC. Its translation is CASMAGAGANVLTF.

The chain recombines TRBV18 with TRBJ2-7, with a possible D match to TRBD2 (5 bases). From germline, CDR1 is KGHSH and CDR2 LQKENI. This CDR3 spans 15 amino acids. The germline V and J ends were trimmed by 4 bases and 0 bases, with 13 bases remaining between them. The CDR3 region is CASSRAQEASYEQYF. The DNA of the CDR3 is TGTGCCAGCTCACGCGCTCAGGAGGCCTCCTACGAGCAGTACTTC.

This clone was picked up a small number of times. The CDR3 nucleotides are TGTGCCAGCAGTTTACCGGCAGGCGCAGATACGCAGTATTTT. Its translation: CASSLPAGADTQYF. The chain combines TRBV28 with TRBJ2-3; D gene uncertain. The CDR3 sequence is 14 residues long. CDR1 and CDR2 from the germline V gene are MDHEN and SYDVKM. Trimming took off 2 bases at V and 4 bases at J, with 10 bases between the two ends.

CDR3 residues: CASSLVGPGQGEDTQYF. CDR3 bases: TGTGCCAGCAGCTTAGTCGGGCCGGGACAGGGGGAAGATACGCAGTATTTT. The chain couples TRBV7-2 to TRBJ2-3, with 11 bases that match TRBD1. V gave up 1 base and J gave up 5 bases; unmatched junction bases: 8. The CDR3 length is 17 residues. The germline gives CDR1 SGHTA, CDR2 FQGNSA.

The chain employs TRBV28 and TRBJ2-2, with D tentatively TRBD2 (6 bases). CDR1 is MDHEN, CDR2 SYDVKM, per germline. V lost 8 bases and J 6 bases, leaving 13 bases between the germline ends. The CDR3 contains 13 residues. The CDR3: CASAVAVPGELFF. The CDR3 coding sequence is TGTGCCAGCGCGGTAGCGGTACCCGGGGAGCTGTTTTTT.

This chain joins TRBV29-1 and TRBJ2-7, with 7 bases aligning to TRBD2. J gave up 2 bases and V 6 bases, and 10 bases lay outside the gene matches. Per the germline V gene, CDR1 is SQVTM and CDR2 is ANQGSEA. The CDR3 spans 14 residues. CDR3 loop: CSVLRAGSPYEQYF. CDR3 sequence (DNA): TGCAGCGTGCTAAGAGCGGGATCCCCCTACGAGCAGTACTTC.

This clone was seen more than once but under ten times. This sequence joins TRBV15 and TRBJ1-4; D unresolved. From germline, CDR1 is LNHNV and CDR2 YYDKDF (reference sequence). The V gene lost 8 bases and the J gene lost 4 bases, with 14 bases spanning the gap. The CDR3 runs to 14 residues. The CDR3 is CATRRELFNEKLFF. The CDR3 nucleotides are TGTGCCACCCGACGGGAGCTGTTTAATGAAAAACTGTTTTTT.

This chain uses TRBV6-6 with TRBJ2-7, with 8 bases lining up with TRBD1. From germline, CDR1 is MNHNY and CDR2 SVGAGI (reference sequence). V gave up 2 bases and J gave up 7 bases; unmatched junction bases: 4. This CDR3 comprises 13 residues. The CDR3 nucleotides are TGTGCCAGCAGTTACCGAGGACAGGGAGAGCAGTACTTC. Amino acids: CASSYRGQGEQYF.

The V call is TRBV5-6, the J call TRBJ2-5, with 7 bases matching TRBD1. The V and J ends lost 4 bases and 2 bases, in that order; junction bases with no gene match: 2. The CDR3 has 13 residues. Germline CDR1 is SGHDT and CDR2 is YYEEEE. As DNA, the CDR3 is TGTGCCAGCAGCCGACAGGGACAAGAGACCCAGTACTTC. Translation gives CASSRQGQETQYF.

The genes are TRBV21-1 and TRBJ2-1; the D call in the table, TRBD1, was not verified against the DNA. TRBV21-1 is an annotated pseudogene. The CDR3 spans 17 residues. The CDR3, as DNA: TGTGCCAGCAGCAAAGGGAGTGGAAGGGGGCTATACAATGAGCAGTTCTTC. Its translation: CASSKGSGRGLYNEQFF.

The chain links TRBV11-2 to TRBJ1-1; D is unresolved. CDR3 size: 13 residues. Germline values: CDR1 SGHAT, CDR2 FQNNGV. Deletions cut 5 bases from V and 1 base from J, with 8 bases between. The CDR3: CASSATSNTEAFF. The CDR3 nucleotides read TGTGCCAGCAGCGCGACATCGAACACTGAAGCTTTCTTT.

This rearrangement joins TRBV29-1 to TRBJ2-7, with 11 bases aligning to TRBD2. Trimming cost V 5 bases and J 5 bases; bases outside gene matches: 2. Germline lookup yields CDR1 SQVTM and CDR2 ANQGSEA. CDR3 length: 12 residues. As DNA, the CDR3 is TGCAGCGTTAAACTAGCGGGGGACGAGCAGTACTTC. It encodes CSVKLAGDEQYF.